A single sample is the source of the 10 T cell receptor beta chains below, sequenced in a study of technical replicates of blood from a handful of donors. The method was immunoSEQ multiplex PCR; TCRdb's version includes in-frame clones alone and lacks a portion of them. The sample includes about 61,000 clones, around 97% of them seen just once. Sequences were obtained from T cells isolated from PBMCs. These receptor sequences come from a human donor in good health.

V gene TRBV19 combines with J gene TRBJ1-4; TRBD1 matches 9 bases. After removal of 4 bases from V and 6 bases from J, the junction contained 6 bases not matched to a gene. The CDR3 has 15 residues. Germline CDR1 reads LNHDA; CDR2 reads SQIVND (reference sequence). The DNA of the CDR3 is TGTGCCAGTAGTACCACGGGACAGGGCTATGAAAAACTGTTTTTT. Translated, it gives CASSTTGQGYEKLFF.

The rearrangement joins TRBV11-2 to TRBJ2-1; D possibly corresponds to TRBD2 (6 bases). Trimming removed 6 bases from V and 12 bases from J, with 18 bases in between. CDR1 SGHAT and CDR2 FQNNGV come from the germline V gene. The CDR3 covers 13 residues. The CDR3 bases are TGTGCCAGCAGAACGACGGCGGGGCCCGGGCAGTTCTTC. Its protein is CASRTTAGPGQFF. The complete variable domain, with remaining parts taken from reference TRBV11-2 and TRBJ2-1, reads EAGVAQSPRYKIIEKRQSVAFWCNPISGHATLYWYQQILGQGPKLLIQFQNNGVVDDSQLPKDRFSAERLKGVDSTLKIQPAKLEDSAVYLCASRTTAGPGQFFGPGTRLTVL.

The genes are TRBV29-1 and TRBJ1-4; 8 bases are shared with TRBD1. J gave up 7 bases and V 4 bases, and 8 bases lay outside the gene matches. This CDR3 is built from 14 residues. The germline gives CDR1 SQVTM, CDR2 ANQGSEA. CDR3 nucleotide sequence: TGCAGCGTTGGAGTTCAGGGGGCGGGTGAAAAACTGTTTTTT. Amino acid sequence: CSVGVQGAGEKLFF.

The chain has TRBV29-1 and TRBJ1-2; TRBD1 matches at 10 bases. Per germline, CDR1 SQVTM and CDR2 ANQGSEA. The CDR3 has 15 residues. The CDR3 nucleotides are TGCGCGGGGGAGGACAGGGGGAGAGCTAACTATGGCTACACCTTC. Translating gives CAGEDRGRANYGYTF. The full variable domain, in which reference TRBV29-1 and TRBJ1-2 provide the parts outside the CDR3, is SAVISQKPSRDICQRGTSLTIQCQVDSQVTMMFWYRQQPGQSLTLIATANQGSEATYESGFVIDKFPISRPNLTFSTLTVSNMSPEDSSIYLCAGEDRGRANYGYTFGSGTRLTVV.

This sequence joins TRBV11-2 and TRBJ1-2; a possible D gene is TRBD1 (5 bases). The CDR3 has 14 amino acids. Deletions cut 3 bases from V and 7 bases from J, with 15 bases between. CDR1 is SGHAT and CDR2 is FQNNGV in the germline V gene. This CDR3 reads CASSFGQGAVGYTF. As DNA, the CDR3 is TGTGCCAGCAGCTTTGGGCAGGGTGCGGTTGGCTACACCTTC. The variable domain in full, completed from reference TRBV11-2 and TRBJ1-2, reads EAGVAQSPRYKIIEKRQSVAFWCNPISGHATLYWYQQILGQGPKLLIQFQNNGVVDDSQLPKDRFSAERLKGVDSTLKIQPAKLEDSAVYLCASSFGQGAVGYTFGSGTRLTVV.

The rearrangement joins TRBV4-1 to TRBJ2-7; tentative D call: TRBD1 (5 bases). CDR3 length: 13 amino acids. Trimming shortened V by 1 base and J by 4 bases, and 8 bases separated the two germline ends. CDR1 is MGHRA, CDR2 YSYEKL, per germline. CDR3 sequence (DNA): TGCGCCAGCAGCCAAGCAGGGTCTTACGAGCAGTACTTC. This translates into CASSQAGSYEQYF.

This chain joins TRBV5-4 and TRBJ2-1; 8 positions agree with TRBD1. The ends lost 2 bases at V and 3 bases at J; junction bases unmatched: 7. Germline V gene sequence: CDR1 SGHNT, CDR2 YYREEE (reference sequence). The CDR3 covers 16 residues. DNA for the CDR3: TGTGCCAGCAGCTTAGGAGGGACAGGCAACTACAATGAGCAGTTCTTC. Amino acid sequence: CASSLGGTGNYNEQFF.

The chain employs TRBV28 and TRBJ1-4; possibly TRBD1 for D (6 bases). V shed 4 bases and J shed 4 bases, with 10 bases lying between them. The CDR3 is 14 residues long. Germline lookup yields CDR1 MDHEN and CDR2 SYDVKM. This CDR3 is CASSWTAFNEKLFF. The CDR3 nucleotides read TGTGCCAGCAGTTGGACAGCCTTTAATGAAAAACTGTTTTTT.

The chain recombines TRBV19 with TRBJ1-2, with TRBD1 matching 7 bases. This CDR3 has 13 residues. V was clipped by 4 bases and J by 8 bases; unmatched bases: 7. Germline V gives CDR1 LNHDA, CDR2 SQIVND (reference sequence). CDR3 nucleotide sequence: TGTGCCAGTAGTACACAGGGGACGGGAGGCTACACCTTC. Its protein product is CASSTQGTGGYTF.

CDR3 residues: CASSPGSTEAFF. The CDR3 region has the DNA TGTGCCAGCTCACCCGGTTCGACAGAAGCTTTCTTT. The chain uses TRBV18 and TRBJ1-1, with D hard to call. There are 12 residues in the CDR3. CDR1 KGHSH and CDR2 LQKENI come from the germline V gene. V was cut by 3 bases and J by 8 bases, with 10 bases left in between.